This is a list of T cell receptor beta chains from one sample in a study of blood T cell repertoires in COVID-19. Clones were sequenced by immunoSEQ multiplex PCR, and TCRdb holds only the in-frame ones, with some missing. The sample shows 250,000 to 350,000 clones, around 89% of them seen only once. Sequences were obtained from peripheral blood. These receptors came from a woman aged 55-69 years with acute or convalescent COVID-19. Each CDR3 is given with its conserved first and last residue. Fields, in order: CDR3 protein, CDR3 DNA, D gene, J gene, clone size, V gene, CDR3 length. D genes are given only for firm matches. A clone size is listed for some rows: how often the clone was seen (once, few, many), or a class if it is expanded.

CDR3 protein: CASSISTSGGAFSEQFF; CDR3 DNA: TGTGCCAGTAGTATATCAACTAGCGGGGGGGCCTTTAGTGAGCAGTTCTTC; D gene: TRBD2; J gene: TRBJ2-1; clone size: NA; V gene: TRBV19; CDR3 length: 17
CDR3 protein: CASSFVGTGGSGELFF; CDR3 DNA: TGTGCCAGCAGTTTCGTGGGTACAGGGGGCTCGGGGGAGCTGTTTTTT; D gene: TRBD1; J gene: TRBJ2-2; clone size: NA; V gene: TRBV28; CDR3 length: 16
CDR3 protein: CASSFSLGAQYF; CDR3 DNA: TGTGCCAGCAGCTTCTCCCTTGGAGCCCAGTACTTC; D gene: NA; J gene: TRBJ2-5; clone size: NA; V gene: TRBV28; CDR3 length: 12
CDR3 protein: CASTRVDPPNTGELFF; CDR3 DNA: TGTGCCAGCACGCGGGTTGATCCCCCGAACACCGGGGAGCTGTTTTTT; D gene: NA; J gene: TRBJ2-2; clone size: NA; V gene: TRBV28; CDR3 length: 16
CDR3 protein: CASRLLDEQFF; CDR3 DNA: TGTGCCAGCAGGCTACTTGATGAGCAGTTCTTC; D gene: NA; J gene: TRBJ2-1; clone size: NA; V gene: TRBV6-5; CDR3 length: 11
CDR3 protein: CASSPLAGSYNEQFF; CDR3 DNA: TGTGCCAGCAGCCCGCTAGCGGGGAGCTACAATGAGCAGTTCTTC; D gene: TRBD2; J gene: TRBJ2-1; clone size: NA; V gene: TRBV7-2; CDR3 length: 15
CDR3 protein: CASSLGQTYEQYF; CDR3 DNA: TGTGCCAGCAGTTTGGGACAGACCTACGAGCAGTACTTC; D gene: TRBD1; J gene: TRBJ2-7; clone size: NA; V gene: TRBV12-3/TRBV12-4; CDR3 length: 13
CDR3 protein: CATSRVGQPQHF; CDR3 DNA: TGTGCCACCAGCAGAGTCGGTCAGCCCCAGCATTTT; D gene: NA; J gene: TRBJ1-5; clone size: NA; V gene: TRBV15; CDR3 length: 12
CDR3 protein: CAWSMGAVNTGELFF; CDR3 DNA: TGTGCCTGGAGTATGGGGGCTGTGAACACCGGGGAGCTGTTTTTT; D gene: NA; J gene: TRBJ2-2; clone size: few; V gene: TRBV30; CDR3 length: 15
CDR3 protein: CASSQDYPKLYNEQFF; CDR3 DNA: TGCGCCAGCAGCCAAGATTACCCTAAACTATACAATGAGCAGTTCTTC; D gene: NA; J gene: TRBJ2-1; clone size: NA; V gene: TRBV4-3; CDR3 length: 16
CDR3 protein: CASSPGQLHNEQFF; CDR3 DNA: TGTGCCAGCAGCCCGGGACAACTACACAATGAGCAGTTCTTC; D gene: NA; J gene: TRBJ2-1; clone size: NA; V gene: TRBV7-3; CDR3 length: 14
CDR3 protein: CASSLAAGVQTQYF; CDR3 DNA: TGTGCCAGCAGCTTAGCTGCAGGGGTTCAGACCCAGTACTTC; D gene: NA; J gene: TRBJ2-5; clone size: NA; V gene: TRBV7-9; CDR3 length: 14
CDR3 protein: CASSTRTSGGWNEQFF; CDR3 DNA: TGTGCCAGTAGTACAAGGACTAGCGGGGGATGGAATGAGCAGTTCTTC; D gene: TRBD2; J gene: TRBJ2-1; clone size: NA; V gene: TRBV19; CDR3 length: 16
CDR3 protein: CASSLGGTDTQYF; CDR3 DNA: TGTGCCAGCAGCTTGGGGGGTACAGATACGCAGTATTTT; D gene: NA; J gene: TRBJ2-3; clone size: NA; V gene: TRBV9; CDR3 length: 13
CDR3 protein: CASSLPGRNEQFF; CDR3 DNA: TGTGCCAGCAGTTTGCCAGGGCGCAATGAGCAGTTCTTC; D gene: NA; J gene: TRBJ2-1; clone size: NA; V gene: TRBV28; CDR3 length: 13
CDR3 protein: CASSHRATVNTEAFF; CDR3 DNA: TGTGCCAGCAGTCACCGCGCGACAGTGAACACTGAAGCTTTCTTT; D gene: NA; J gene: TRBJ1-1; clone size: NA; V gene: TRBV6-5; CDR3 length: 15
CDR3 protein: CSASRGPSYNEQFF; CDR3 DNA: TGCAGTGCTAGTAGGGGGCCCTCCTACAATGAGCAGTTCTTC; D gene: TRBD1; J gene: TRBJ2-1; clone size: NA; V gene: TRBV20-1; CDR3 length: 14
CDR3 protein: CASSPEGRGLPYEQYF; CDR3 DNA: TGTGCCAGCAGCCCCGAAGGGCGGGGGCTACCCTACGAGCAGTACTTC; D gene: NA; J gene: TRBJ2-7; clone size: NA; V gene: TRBV4-2; CDR3 length: 16
CDR3 protein: CASSSTSGAYNEQFF; CDR3 DNA: TGTGCCAGCAGCAGCACTAGCGGGGCATACAATGAGCAGTTCTTC; D gene: TRBD2; J gene: TRBJ2-1; clone size: NA; V gene: TRBV7-2; CDR3 length: 15
CDR3 protein: CASSPGLATYNEQFF; CDR3 DNA: TGTGCCAGCAGCCCGGGACTAGCGACCTACAATGAGCAGTTCTTC; D gene: TRBD2; J gene: TRBJ2-1; clone size: NA; V gene: TRBV4-2; CDR3 length: 15
CDR3 protein: CASSLAGVNHEQYF; CDR3 DNA: TGCGCCAGCAGCTTGGCGGGAGTAAACCACGAGCAGTACTTC; D gene: NA; J gene: TRBJ2-7; clone size: NA; V gene: TRBV5-1; CDR3 length: 14
CDR3 protein: CASSYEGERTEAFF; CDR3 DNA: TGTGCCAGCAGTTATGAGGGGGAACGGACTGAAGCTTTCTTT; D gene: NA; J gene: TRBJ1-1; clone size: NA; V gene: TRBV6-5; CDR3 length: 14
CDR3 protein: CASSTGQGYEQYF; CDR3 DNA: TGTGCCAGCAGCACCGGACAGGGGTACGAGCAGTACTTC; D gene: TRBD1; J gene: TRBJ2-7; clone size: NA; V gene: TRBV2; CDR3 length: 13
CDR3 protein: CASSGGGAPYGYTF; CDR3 DNA: TGTGCCAGCAGTGGGGGGGGCGCGCCTTATGGCTACACCTTC; D gene: NA; J gene: TRBJ1-2; clone size: NA; V gene: TRBV2; CDR3 length: 14
CDR3 protein: CAWSQGSQPQHF; CDR3 DNA: TGTGCCTGGAGCCAGGGGAGTCAGCCCCAGCATTTT; D gene: NA; J gene: TRBJ1-5; clone size: NA; V gene: TRBV30; CDR3 length: 12
CDR3 protein: CASKISGGVNEQFF; CDR3 DNA: TGTGCCAGCAAAATTAGCGGGGGCGTAAATGAGCAGTTCTTC; D gene: TRBD2; J gene: TRBJ2-1; clone size: NA; V gene: TRBV28; CDR3 length: 14
CDR3 protein: CASSLAGQGGTDTQYF; CDR3 DNA: TGCGCCAGCAGCTTGGCAGGGCAGGGGGGCACAGATACGCAGTATTTT; D gene: TRBD1; J gene: TRBJ2-3; clone size: NA; V gene: TRBV5-1; CDR3 length: 16
CDR3 protein: CASRLAALSDEQFF; CDR3 DNA: TGTGCCAGCAGACTAGCGGCCCTGAGCGATGAGCAGTTCTTC; D gene: TRBD2; J gene: TRBJ2-1; clone size: NA; V gene: TRBV6-5; CDR3 length: 14
CDR3 protein: CASSIVVGRSEQFF; CDR3 DNA: TGTGCCAGTAGTATAGTGGTCGGGAGAAGTGAGCAGTTCTTC; D gene: NA; J gene: TRBJ2-1; clone size: NA; V gene: TRBV19; CDR3 length: 14
CDR3 protein: CASSSISRETQYF; CDR3 DNA: TGTGCCAGCAGCTCAATCTCGAGAGAGACCCAGTACTTC; D gene: NA; J gene: TRBJ2-5; clone size: NA; V gene: TRBV28; CDR3 length: 13
CDR3 protein: CASSLLAGSYNEQFF; CDR3 DNA: TGTGCCAGCAGTCTATTAGCGGGGTCTTACAATGAGCAGTTCTTC; D gene: TRBD2; J gene: TRBJ2-1; clone size: NA; V gene: TRBV6-4; CDR3 length: 15
CDR3 protein: CAIKLTGATNEKLFF; CDR3 DNA: TGTGCCATCAAATTAACAGGAGCAACTAATGAAAAACTGTTTTTT; D gene: NA; J gene: TRBJ1-4; clone size: NA; V gene: TRBV2; CDR3 length: 15
CDR3 protein: CASSSDRGYEQYF; CDR3 DNA: TGTGCCAGTAGTTCGGACAGGGGGTACGAGCAGTACTTC; D gene: TRBD1; J gene: TRBJ2-7; clone size: NA; V gene: TRBV19; CDR3 length: 13
CDR3 protein: CASSSTGSPLHF; CDR3 DNA: TGTGCCAGCAGTTCCACAGGGTCCCCCCTCCACTTT; D gene: NA; J gene: TRBJ1-6; clone size: NA; V gene: TRBV7-2; CDR3 length: 12
CDR3 protein: CATSPGLAANEQFF; CDR3 DNA: TGTGCCACCAGTCCGGGACTAGCGGCGAATGAGCAGTTCTTC; D gene: TRBD2; J gene: TRBJ2-1; clone size: NA; V gene: TRBV24-1; CDR3 length: 14
CDR3 protein: CASSLTSGTFHDTQYF; CDR3 DNA: TGTGCCAGCAGTTTAACTAGCGGGACGTTCCACGATACGCAGTATTTT; D gene: TRBD2; J gene: TRBJ2-3; clone size: NA; V gene: TRBV27; CDR3 length: 16
CDR3 protein: CSVDRAMETQYF; CDR3 DNA: TGCAGCGTTGACAGGGCCATGGAGACCCAGTACTTC; D gene: NA; J gene: TRBJ2-5; clone size: NA; V gene: TRBV29-1; CDR3 length: 12
CDR3 protein: CASSLTRNQPQHF; CDR3 DNA: TGTGCCAGCAGTTTAACGCGAAATCAGCCCCAGCATTTT; D gene: NA; J gene: TRBJ1-5; clone size: NA; V gene: TRBV27; CDR3 length: 13
CDR3 protein: CASSQTTGGYEKLFF; CDR3 DNA: TGCGCCAGCAGCCAGACGACAGGGGGCTATGAAAAACTGTTTTTT; D gene: TRBD1; J gene: TRBJ1-4; clone size: once; V gene: TRBV4-3; CDR3 length: 15
CDR3 protein: CASSQGFSGGVAVTQYF; CDR3 DNA: TGTGCCAGCAGCCAAGGATTTAGCGGGGGGGTAGCGGTTACGCAGTATTTT; D gene: TRBD2; J gene: TRBJ2-3; clone size: NA; V gene: TRBV14; CDR3 length: 17
CDR3 protein: CASSDSGGQYLRKQYF; CDR3 DNA: TGTGCCAGCAGCGATAGCGGGGGACAATACCTACGCAAGCAGTACTTC; D gene: TRBD2; J gene: TRBJ2-7; clone size: NA; V gene: TRBV5-6; CDR3 length: 16
CDR3 protein: CAPEEETSGVRETQYF; CDR3 DNA: TGTGCCCCCGAGGAGGAGACTAGCGGGGTACGAGAGACCCAGTACTTC; D gene: TRBD2; J gene: TRBJ2-5; clone size: NA; V gene: TRBV3-1/TRBV3-2; CDR3 length: 16
CDR3 protein: CAWRAGGGAWIQPQHF; CDR3 DNA: TGTGCCTGGCGGGCCGGGGGAGGGGCTTGGATTCAGCCCCAGCATTTT; D gene: NA; J gene: TRBJ1-5; clone size: NA; V gene: TRBV30; CDR3 length: 16
CDR3 protein: CASSVGPLRGEKLFF; CDR3 DNA: TGTGCCAGCAGCGTAGGGCCTCTCCGCGGTGAAAAACTGTTTTTT; D gene: NA; J gene: TRBJ1-4; clone size: NA; V gene: TRBV7-8; CDR3 length: 15
CDR3 protein: CASSPKPGLAGSSYEQYF; CDR3 DNA: TGTGCCAGCTCACCTAAGCCGGGACTAGCGGGGAGCTCCTACGAGCAGTACTTC; D gene: TRBD2; J gene: TRBJ2-7; clone size: NA; V gene: TRBV18; CDR3 length: 18
CDR3 protein: CASSLYQETQYF; CDR3 DNA: TGTGCCAGCAGCCTGTACCAAGAGACCCAGTACTTC; D gene: NA; J gene: TRBJ2-5; clone size: NA; V gene: TRBV13; CDR3 length: 12
CDR3 protein: CASSSPFRDTGELFF; CDR3 DNA: TGTGCCAGCAGTTCGCCCTTCCGGGACACCGGGGAGCTGTTTTTT; D gene: NA; J gene: TRBJ2-2; clone size: NA; V gene: TRBV6-5; CDR3 length: 15
CDR3 protein: CATSDGTGGSYNEQFF; CDR3 DNA: TGTGCCACCAGTGACGGGACAGGGGGCTCCTACAATGAGCAGTTCTTC; D gene: TRBD1; J gene: TRBJ2-1; clone size: NA; V gene: TRBV24-1; CDR3 length: 16
CDR3 protein: CASSQDIRFSGNTIYF; CDR3 DNA: TGTGCCAGCAGCCAAGATATACGGTTCTCTGGAAACACCATATATTTT; D gene: NA; J gene: TRBJ1-3; clone size: once; V gene: TRBV3-1/TRBV3-2; CDR3 length: 16
CDR3 protein: CASSTRGGSYNEQFF; CDR3 DNA: TGCGCCAGCTCGACGAGGGGGGGTTCCTACAATGAGCAGTTCTTC; D gene: NA; J gene: TRBJ2-1; clone size: NA; V gene: TRBV5-1; CDR3 length: 15
CDR3 protein: CASSLWGTGSGNEQFF; CDR3 DNA: TGTGCCAGCAGCCTGTGGGGGACAGGGAGTGGCAATGAGCAGTTCTTC; D gene: TRBD1; J gene: TRBJ2-1; clone size: NA; V gene: TRBV2; CDR3 length: 16
CDR3 protein: CASSPRDRVTGELFF; CDR3 DNA: TGTGCCAGCAGCCCCCGGGACAGGGTCACCGGGGAGCTGTTTTTT; D gene: TRBD1; J gene: TRBJ2-2; clone size: NA; V gene: TRBV14; CDR3 length: 15
CDR3 protein: CASSQGGALFEQYF; CDR3 DNA: TGTGCCAGCAGCCAGGGGGGGGCTCTGTTCGAGCAGTACTTC; D gene: NA; J gene: TRBJ2-7; clone size: few; V gene: TRBV6-2/TRBV6-3; CDR3 length: 14
CDR3 protein: CASSFSPQSYEQYF; CDR3 DNA: TGTGCCAGCAGCTTTAGCCCACAATCCTACGAGCAGTACTTC; D gene: NA; J gene: TRBJ2-7; clone size: NA; V gene: TRBV11-2; CDR3 length: 14
CDR3 protein: CASSLRPGQSSYEQYF; CDR3 DNA: TGTGCCAGCAGCTTACGACCGGGACAGTCATCCTACGAGCAGTACTTC; D gene: TRBD1; J gene: TRBJ2-7; clone size: NA; V gene: TRBV7-3; CDR3 length: 16
CDR3 protein: CASSGGQTSDYGYTF; CDR3 DNA: TGTGCCAGCAGCGGCGGACAGACCAGCGACTATGGCTACACCTTC; D gene: NA; J gene: TRBJ1-2; clone size: NA; V gene: TRBV9; CDR3 length: 15
CDR3 protein: CASSVGTRGTGELFF; CDR3 DNA: TGTGCCAGCAGCGTCGGGACTCGGGGGACCGGGGAGCTGTTTTTT; D gene: NA; J gene: TRBJ2-2; clone size: NA; V gene: TRBV5-4; CDR3 length: 15
CDR3 protein: CAIAPGQSNEQFF; CDR3 DNA: TGTGCCATCGCTCCGGGACAGAGTAATGAGCAGTTCTTC; D gene: TRBD1; J gene: TRBJ2-1; clone size: NA; V gene: TRBV10-3; CDR3 length: 13
CDR3 protein: CASSLLPGQGSTDTQYF; CDR3 DNA: TGTGCCAGCAGTTTATTACCGGGACAGGGTAGCACAGATACGCAGTATTTT; D gene: TRBD1; J gene: TRBJ2-3; clone size: NA; V gene: TRBV28; CDR3 length: 17